The entry below gives a single T cell receptor beta chain sequence along with its context. Its antigen remains unidentified. Within one base of it there is no much larger clone, and no base qualities were kept. This entry comes from a study of cytomegalovirus exposure and HLA in healthy donors (dated by TCRdb to 2015 to 2018). For the study in its entirety: According to a later analysis, one platform produced both the 110 or so validation repertoires and the 666 repertoires of the first cohort. The aim of the study was to test whether cataloging public T cell receptors could identify signatures of past pathogen exposure. In addition to the first cohort of roughly 670 subjects, a separate validation cohort of approximately 110 different subjects was used. To predict cytomegalovirus infection status, the study brought together high-throughput TCR immunosequencing, statistical association of individual TCRs with disease status, and machine learning.

Library creation used the immunoSEQ multiplex PCR assay. The paper's data handling went like this. A statistical classification framework was built for diagnosing cytomegalovirus status from the catalog of TCR beta chain sequences. Entries here come from immuneACCESS through TCRdb and include only in-frame sequences with V and J called. Some clones fail to appear in such tables; in the studies checked, an unresolved V gene covers under half of the shortfall, and the cause of the remainder is unknown. V, J and clone size reflect that table, while D and trimming were determined from the DNA. This sample lists more than 45,000 clones; 80% to 90% were detected once. About 15% of the sample goes to the ten largest clones. From its cysteine to its phenylalanine, the CDR3 spans 16 amino acids. The retained sequence is limited to the CDR3, 48 bases, with the frame set at the first base. Looking up the germline V gene (reference sequence) yields CDR1 LNHDA and CDR2 SQIVND. Germline trimming amounts to 5 bases on V and 5 bases on J, with 9 as the count of junction bases outside the gene matches.

What the study reported, not specific to this receptor: In the study, roughly 160 TCR beta chains were listed as associated with cytomegalovirus. A later analysis had no HLA typing for the validation cohort, so co-occurrence there was scored across all 110 or so repertoires. Cytomegalovirus status was reported to be diagnosed by the classifier with high specificity and sensitivity in both the original and validation cohorts. In a later analysis, TCRs clustered in the first cohort were found to also tend to co-occur in the roughly 130 validation repertoires, with 90% to 95% of cluster scores above 0. In vitro tests confirmed that a few of the cytomegalovirus-associated TCR beta chains recognize cytomegalovirus antigens. The authors suggested that the approach could potentially be generalized to other disease states and immunological phenotypes. Most TCR sequences were observed very rarely across donors, whereas some public TCRs were present in many individuals.

The donors belonged to the validation cohort of roughly 120 subjects, which was separate from the 666-subject first cohort. The receptor was isolated from a woman aged 18 to 35 in good health and CMV-seronegative. Sample: PBMCs. The chain uses TRBV19 and TRBJ1-2, with TRBD1 matching 12 junction bases. The CDR3 reads CASSPWGTGGGYGYTF. At the DNA level, the sequence is TGTGCCAGTAGTCCCTGGGGGACAGGGGGCGGGTATGGCTACACCTTC.